This is a list of T cell receptor beta chains from one sample in a study of cytomegalovirus exposure and HLA in healthy donors. Only in-frame clones appear in the TCRdb table, and some are missing; sequencing was by immunoSEQ multiplex PCR. The table has around 90,000 clones, about two thirds seen once. Specimen: PBMCs. The source is a woman aged 25 to 45 in good health and CMV-seropositive. Each CDR3 is given with its conserved first and last residue. D genes are given only for firm matches. Not every row has a clone size; where given, it reads once, few, many or a size class.

V gene	D gene	J gene	clone size	CDR3 DNA	CDR3 protein
TRBV2	-	TRBJ2-1	few	TGTGCCAGCAGTGATTACGCCAGTGAGCAGTTCTTC	CASSDYASEQFF
TRBV5-1	TRBD1	TRBJ2-1	few	TGCGCCAGCAGAGGTCAGGGGGCGAACAATGAGCAGTTCTTC	CASRGQGANNEQFF
TRBV6-1	-	TRBJ2-1	-	TGTGCCAGCAGAGGACAACTCCCATCCTACAATGAGCAGTTCTTC	CASRGQLPSYNEQFF
TRBV5-1	-	TRBJ2-6	-	TGCGCCAGCAGCTTGCGTTACTCTGGGGCCAACGTCCTGACTTTC	CASSLRYSGANVLTF
TRBV5-4	-	TRBJ2-3	-	TGTGCCAGCAGCCAACGACAGGCTAGCACAGATACGCAGTATTTT	CASSQRQASTDTQYF
TRBV27	TRBD2	TRBJ2-3	-	TGTGCCAGCAGTTTAGGGGGGGGTGACACAGATACGCAGTATTTT	CASSLGGGDTDTQYF
TRBV18	TRBD1	TRBJ2-7	-	TGTGCCAGCTCGCCGACAGGGGGCTACGAGCAGTACTTC	CASSPTGGYEQYF
TRBV7-2	-	TRBJ2-7	-	TGTGCCAGCAGCCCGCGGTCAGGGGAGGAGCAGTACTTC	CASSPRSGEEQYF
TRBV4-2	-	TRBJ2-7	-	TGTGCCAGCAGTATTTCGGGACAAGATTACGACGAGCAGTACTTC	CASSISGQDYDEQYF
TRBV5-1	-	TRBJ2-2	few	TGCGCCACCAGCCAGGGACTTCAAACCGGGGAGCTGTTTTTT	CATSQGLQTGELFF
TRBV21-1	-	TRBJ2-3	-	TGTGCCAGCAGCAACCAACAGGGTCTTTCCCCCCCTGTCGATACGCAGTATTTT	CASSNQQGLSPPVDTQYF
TRBV30	-	TRBJ1-2	-	TGTGCCTGGAATCAGGGAGGGGACTATGGCTACACCTTC	CAWNQGGDYGYTF
TRBV5-1	-	TRBJ2-2	-	TGCGCCAGCTCGGGGGGCGGTTCCTCGATCACCGGGGAGCTGTTTTTT	CASSGGGSSITGELFF
TRBV2	-	TRBJ2-1	-	TGTGCCAGCAGAACCTGGAAGGGGGATGAGCAGTTCTTC	CASRTWKGDEQFF